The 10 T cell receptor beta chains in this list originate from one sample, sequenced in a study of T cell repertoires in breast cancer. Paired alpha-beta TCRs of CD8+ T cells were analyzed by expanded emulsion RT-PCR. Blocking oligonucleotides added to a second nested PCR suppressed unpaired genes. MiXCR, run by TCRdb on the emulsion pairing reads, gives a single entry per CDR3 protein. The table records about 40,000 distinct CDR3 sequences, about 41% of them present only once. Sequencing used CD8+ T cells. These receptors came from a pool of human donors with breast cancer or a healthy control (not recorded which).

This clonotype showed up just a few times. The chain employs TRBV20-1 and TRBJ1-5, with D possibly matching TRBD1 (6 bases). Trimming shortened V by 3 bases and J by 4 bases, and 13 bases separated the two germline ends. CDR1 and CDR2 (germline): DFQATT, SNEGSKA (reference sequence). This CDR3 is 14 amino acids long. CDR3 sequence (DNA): TGCAGTGCTAGCCGCGGACAGTTTAATCAGCCCCAGCATTTT. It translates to CSASRGQFNQPQHF.

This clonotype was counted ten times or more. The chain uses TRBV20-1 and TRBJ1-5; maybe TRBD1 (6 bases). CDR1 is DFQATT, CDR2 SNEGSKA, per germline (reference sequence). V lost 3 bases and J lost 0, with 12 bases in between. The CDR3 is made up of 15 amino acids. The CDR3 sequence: CSASTQGYSNQPQHF. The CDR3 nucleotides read TGCAGTGCTAGCACCCAGGGGTATAGCAATCAGCCCCAGCATTTT.

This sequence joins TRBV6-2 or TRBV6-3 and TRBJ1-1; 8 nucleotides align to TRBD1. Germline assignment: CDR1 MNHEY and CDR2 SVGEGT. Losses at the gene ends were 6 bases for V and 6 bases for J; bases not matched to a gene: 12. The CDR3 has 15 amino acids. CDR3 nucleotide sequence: TGTGCCAGCAGGTCCAGGGGGCGAGGGTCCTCTGAAGCTTTCTTT. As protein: CASRSRGRGSSEAFF.

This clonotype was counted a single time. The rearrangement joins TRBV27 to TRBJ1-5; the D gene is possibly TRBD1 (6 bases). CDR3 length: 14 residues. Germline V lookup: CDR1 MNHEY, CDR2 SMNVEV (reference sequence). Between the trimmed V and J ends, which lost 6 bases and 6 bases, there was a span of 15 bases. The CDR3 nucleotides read TGTGCCAGCAGGCCGACAGGAAATAGTCAGCCCCAGCATTTT. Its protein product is CASRPTGNSQPQHF.

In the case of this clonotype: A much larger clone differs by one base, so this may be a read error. The CDR3 coding sequence is TGTACCAGCAGTTACTCGACCGGGAGCGGTCAGCCCCAGCATTTT. This translates into CTSSYSTGSGQPQHF. V is TRBV6-5 and J is TRBJ1-5; D is undetermined. Germline assignment: CDR1 MNHEY and CDR2 SVGAGI. This CDR3 has 15 residues.

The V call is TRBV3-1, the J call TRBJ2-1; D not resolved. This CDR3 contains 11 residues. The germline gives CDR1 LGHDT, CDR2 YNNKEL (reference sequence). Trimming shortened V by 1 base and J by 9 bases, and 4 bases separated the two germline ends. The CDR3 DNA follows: TGTGCCAGCAGCCAAGTAAGTGAGCAGTTCTTC. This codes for CASSQVSEQFF.

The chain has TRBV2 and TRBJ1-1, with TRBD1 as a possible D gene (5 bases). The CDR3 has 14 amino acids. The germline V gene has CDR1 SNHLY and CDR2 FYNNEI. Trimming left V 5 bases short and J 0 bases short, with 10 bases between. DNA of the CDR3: TGTGCCAGCAGTTACAGGAGATTGAACACTGAAGCTTTCTTT. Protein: CASSYRRLNTEAFF.

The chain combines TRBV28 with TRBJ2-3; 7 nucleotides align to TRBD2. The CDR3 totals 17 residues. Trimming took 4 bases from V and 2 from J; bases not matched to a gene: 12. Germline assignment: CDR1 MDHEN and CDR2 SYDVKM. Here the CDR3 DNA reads TGTGCCAGCAGTTCTTCCGGACTAGTGGGGTCCACAGATACGCAGTATTTT. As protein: CASSSSGLVGSTDTQYF.

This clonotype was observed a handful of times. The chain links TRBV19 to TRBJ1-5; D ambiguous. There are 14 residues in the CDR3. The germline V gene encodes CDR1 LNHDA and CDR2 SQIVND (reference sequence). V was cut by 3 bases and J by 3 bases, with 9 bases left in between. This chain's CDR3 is CASSMRQPNQPQHF. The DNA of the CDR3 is TGTGCCAGTAGTATGCGACAACCCAATCAGCCCCAGCATTTT.

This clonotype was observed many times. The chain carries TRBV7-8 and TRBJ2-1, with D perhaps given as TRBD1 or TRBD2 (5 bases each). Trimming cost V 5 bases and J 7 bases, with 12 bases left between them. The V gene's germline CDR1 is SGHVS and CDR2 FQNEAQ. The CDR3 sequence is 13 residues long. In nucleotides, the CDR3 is TGTGCCAGCAGCAGGGACCACAAAAATGAGCAGTTCTTC. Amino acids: CASSRDHKNEQFF.